This T cell receptor (beta chain) was identified during a study of OX40 agonist ivuxolimab in advanced cancers. Study in general: Patients took ivuxolimab, an agonistic anti-OX40 (CD134) antibody. Dose-escalation patients had hepatocellular carcinoma, melanoma, renal cell or head and neck cancer.

Libraries were prepared by immunoSEQ multiplex PCR; TCRdb keeps only in-frame clonotypes and omits some of them. The sample holds about 34,000 clones; roughly 91% are singletons and the top ten take roughly 4.2%. V dropped 1 base and J dropped 5 bases, with 2 bases sitting between them. CDR3 size: 11 residues. The germline CDR1 and CDR2 sequences are MDHEN and SYDVKM. This sample comprised CD4+ or CD8+ T cells sorted from blood, obtained in a trial of the OX40 agonist ivuxolimab. The receptor was derived from an adult with an advanced solid tumor such as melanoma, head and neck, liver or kidney cancer. The rearrangement joins TRBV28 to TRBJ2-5; D is unclear. The CDR3 nucleotides read TGTGCCAGCAGTTTATTTGAGACCCAGTACTTC. Amino acids: CASSLFETQYF.